The source of this T cell receptor beta chain is a study of T cells after yellow fever vaccination. Study-wide context: Where fractions had low cell numbers, libraries were prepared from them with the SMART-Seq v4 Ultra Low Input RNA kit.

TCRdb re-called the 5' RACE reads with MiXCR, one entry per CDR3 protein. The sample yields 300,000 to 350,000 distinct CDR3 sequences, around a tenth seen once. The CDR3 is 13 residues long. Germline V gives CDR1 SGHNT, CDR2 YENEEA. The germline V and J ends were trimmed by 5 bases and 6 bases, with 11 bases remaining between them. The sample was CD4+ T cells sorted from PBMCs, taken 45 days after the yellow fever booster vaccination. The TCR comes from a man aged 18 to 29 who received the YFV17D yellow fever vaccine. The chain uses TRBV11-3 and TRBJ2-1; D call uncertain. This CDR3 is CASSIDWGNEQFF. The CDR3 nucleotides read TGTGCCAGCAGCATTGACTGGGGCAATGAGCAGTTCTTC.